The TCR beta chain described here comes from a study of blood T cell repertoires in COVID-19. Background on the study: Samples came from the United States, Italy and Spain, spanning acute and convalescent COVID-19. Sources were T cells, B-cell-depleted T cells, or PBMCs; the material itself was cDNA or gDNA.

Patients at the Seattle site were enrolled during active infection and followed longitudinally. In the original processing: The authors estimated nucleated cell counts from reference gene primer amplification. The table came from immunoSEQ multiplex PCR; TCRdb's copy has only in-frame clones and leaves some out. V and J calls and clone size are given by that table; D and trimming were obtained from the DNA. The sample yields over 150,000 clones, around four fifths seen once. The CDR3 runs to 15 residues. After removal of 1 base from V and 5 bases from J, the junction contained 7 bases not matched to a gene. Germline V gene data show CDR1 as MGHRA and CDR2 as YSYEKL.

The sample comprised peripheral blood. This clonotype originated in a woman aged 65 to 85 with COVID-19, enrolled during active disease. The V call is TRBV4-1, the J call TRBJ2-5; 7 bases align to TRBD2. The chain's CDR3 is CASSQVGGGEETQYF. CDR3 DNA: TGCGCCAGCAGCCAAGTTGGGGGGGGAGAGGAGACCCAGTACTTC.